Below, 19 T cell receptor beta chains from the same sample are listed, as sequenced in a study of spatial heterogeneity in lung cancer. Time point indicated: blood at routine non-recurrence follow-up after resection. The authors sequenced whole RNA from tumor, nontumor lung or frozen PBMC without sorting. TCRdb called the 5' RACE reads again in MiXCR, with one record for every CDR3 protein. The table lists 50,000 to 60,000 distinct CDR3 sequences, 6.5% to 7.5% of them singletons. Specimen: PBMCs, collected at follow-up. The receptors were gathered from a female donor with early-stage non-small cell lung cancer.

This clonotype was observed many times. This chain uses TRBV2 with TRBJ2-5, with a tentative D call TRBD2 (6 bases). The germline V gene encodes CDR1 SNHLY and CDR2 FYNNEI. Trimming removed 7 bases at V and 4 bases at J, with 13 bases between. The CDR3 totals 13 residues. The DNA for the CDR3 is TGTGCCAGCATTTCCGGGGGAGGAGAGACCCAGTACTTC. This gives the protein CASISGGGETQYF.

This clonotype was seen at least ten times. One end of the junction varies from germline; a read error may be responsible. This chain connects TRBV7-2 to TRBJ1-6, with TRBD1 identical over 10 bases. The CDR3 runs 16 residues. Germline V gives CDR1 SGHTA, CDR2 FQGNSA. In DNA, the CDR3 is TGTGCCAGCAGCTGGACAGGGGGGACAATATCTGCCGAAATCTACTTT. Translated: CASSWTGGTISAEIYF.

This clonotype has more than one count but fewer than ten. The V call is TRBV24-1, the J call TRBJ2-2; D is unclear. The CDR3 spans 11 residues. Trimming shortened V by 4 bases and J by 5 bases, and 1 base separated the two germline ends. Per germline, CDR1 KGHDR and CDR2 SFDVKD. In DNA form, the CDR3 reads TGTGCCACCAGTGAAACCGGGGAGCTGTTTTTT. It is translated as CATSETGELFF.

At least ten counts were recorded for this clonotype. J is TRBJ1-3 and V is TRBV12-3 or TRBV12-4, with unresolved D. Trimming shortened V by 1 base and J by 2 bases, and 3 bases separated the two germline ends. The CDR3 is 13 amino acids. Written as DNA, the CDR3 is TGTGCCAGCAGTTTAGGGCCTGGAAACACCATATATTTT. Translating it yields CASSLGPGNTIYF.

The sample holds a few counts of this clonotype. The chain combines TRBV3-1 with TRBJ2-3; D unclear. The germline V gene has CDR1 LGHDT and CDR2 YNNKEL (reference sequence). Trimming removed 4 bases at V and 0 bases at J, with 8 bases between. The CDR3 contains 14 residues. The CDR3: CASSLTLSTDTQYF. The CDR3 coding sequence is TGTGCCAGCAGCCTCACGTTAAGCACAGATACGCAGTATTTT.

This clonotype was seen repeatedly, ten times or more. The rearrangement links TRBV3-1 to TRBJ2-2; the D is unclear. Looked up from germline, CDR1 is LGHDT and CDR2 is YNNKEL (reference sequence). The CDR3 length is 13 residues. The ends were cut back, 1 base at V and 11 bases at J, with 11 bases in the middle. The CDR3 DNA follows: TGTGCCAGCAGCCAAGGGTTAGGGTTCGAGCTGTTTTTT. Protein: CASSQGLGFELFF.

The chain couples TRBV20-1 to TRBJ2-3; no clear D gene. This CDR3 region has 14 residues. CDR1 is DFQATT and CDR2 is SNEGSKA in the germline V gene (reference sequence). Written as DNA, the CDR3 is TGCAGCCGACGTAGTATTCTCAGCACAGATACGCAGTATTTT. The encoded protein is CSRRSILSTDTQYF.

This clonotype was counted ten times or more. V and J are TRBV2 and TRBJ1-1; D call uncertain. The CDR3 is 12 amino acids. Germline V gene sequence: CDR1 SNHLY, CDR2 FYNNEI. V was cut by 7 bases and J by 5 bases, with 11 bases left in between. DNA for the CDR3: TGTGCCAGCATGTCTAGCGGGACTGAAGCTTTCTTT. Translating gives CASMSSGTEAFF.

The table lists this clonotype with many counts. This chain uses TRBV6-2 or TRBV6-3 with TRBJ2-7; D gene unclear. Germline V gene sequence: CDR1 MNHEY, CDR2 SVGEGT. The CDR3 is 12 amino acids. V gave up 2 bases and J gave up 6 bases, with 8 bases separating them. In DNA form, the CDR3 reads TGTGCCAGCAGTTACGTGGGCGGCGAGCAGTACTTC. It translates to CASSYVGGEQYF.

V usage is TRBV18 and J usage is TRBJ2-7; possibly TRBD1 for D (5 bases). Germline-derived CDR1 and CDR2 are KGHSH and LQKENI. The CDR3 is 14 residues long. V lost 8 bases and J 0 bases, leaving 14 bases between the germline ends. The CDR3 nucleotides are TGTGCCAGCCGAGACCCGACAGACTCCTACGAGCAGTACTTC. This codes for CASRDPTDSYEQYF.

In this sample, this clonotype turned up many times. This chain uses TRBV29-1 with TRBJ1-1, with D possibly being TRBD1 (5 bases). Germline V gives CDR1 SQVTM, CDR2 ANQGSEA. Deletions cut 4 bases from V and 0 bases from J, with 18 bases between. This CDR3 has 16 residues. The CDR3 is CSVARGEFSMNTEAFF. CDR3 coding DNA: TGCAGCGTTGCTCGGGGGGAGTTTTCAATGAACACTGAAGCTTTCTTT.

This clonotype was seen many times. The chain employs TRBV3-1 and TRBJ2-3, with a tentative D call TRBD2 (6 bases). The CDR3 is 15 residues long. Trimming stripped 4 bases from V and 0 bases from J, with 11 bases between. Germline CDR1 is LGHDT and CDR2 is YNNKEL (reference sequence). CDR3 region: CASSRTGTSTDTQYF. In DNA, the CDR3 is TGTGCCAGCAGCCGCACCGGGACTAGCACAGATACGCAGTATTTT.

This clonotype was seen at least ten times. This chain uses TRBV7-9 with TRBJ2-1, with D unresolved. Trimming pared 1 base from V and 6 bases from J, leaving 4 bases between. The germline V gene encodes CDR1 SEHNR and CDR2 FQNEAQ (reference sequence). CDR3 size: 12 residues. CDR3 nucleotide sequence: TGTGCCAGCAGCTTAGGGAGCAATGAGCAGTTCTTC. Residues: CASSLGSNEQFF.

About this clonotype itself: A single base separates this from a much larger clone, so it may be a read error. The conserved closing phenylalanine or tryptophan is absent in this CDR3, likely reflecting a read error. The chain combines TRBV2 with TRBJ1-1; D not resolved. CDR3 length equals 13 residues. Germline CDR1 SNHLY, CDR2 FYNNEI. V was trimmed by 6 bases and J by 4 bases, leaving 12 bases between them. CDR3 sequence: CASRYADPTEAFL. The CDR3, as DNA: TGTGCCAGCAGGTACGCCGATCCCACTGAAGCTTTCTTG.

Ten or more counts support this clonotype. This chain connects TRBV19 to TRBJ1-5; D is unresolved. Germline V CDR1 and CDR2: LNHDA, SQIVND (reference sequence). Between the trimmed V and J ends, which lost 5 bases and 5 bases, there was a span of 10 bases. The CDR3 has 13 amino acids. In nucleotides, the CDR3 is TGTGCCAGTAGTTCACGACCCGATCAGCCCCAGCATTTT. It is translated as CASSSRPDQPQHF.

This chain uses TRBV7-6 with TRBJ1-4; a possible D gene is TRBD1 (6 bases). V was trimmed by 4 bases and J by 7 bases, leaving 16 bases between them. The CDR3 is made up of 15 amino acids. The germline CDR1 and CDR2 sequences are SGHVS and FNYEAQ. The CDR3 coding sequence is TGTGCCAGCAGCTGGGCCCAGGGGACGGGTGAAAAACTGTTTTTT. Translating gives CASSWAQGTGEKLFF.

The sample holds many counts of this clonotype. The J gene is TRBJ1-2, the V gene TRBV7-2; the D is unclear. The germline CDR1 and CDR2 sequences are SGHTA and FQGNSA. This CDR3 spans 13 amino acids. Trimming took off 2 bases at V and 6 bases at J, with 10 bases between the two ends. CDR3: CASSLSDRHGYTF. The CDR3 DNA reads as TGTGCCAGCAGCTTATCGGATAGGCATGGCTACACCTTC.

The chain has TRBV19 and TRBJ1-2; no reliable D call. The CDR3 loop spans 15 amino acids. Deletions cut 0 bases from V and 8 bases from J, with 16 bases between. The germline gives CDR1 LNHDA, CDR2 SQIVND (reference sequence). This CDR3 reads CASSIDHDDGSGYTF. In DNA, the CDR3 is TGTGCCAGTAGTATAGATCACGATGACGGTTCGGGCTACACCTTC.

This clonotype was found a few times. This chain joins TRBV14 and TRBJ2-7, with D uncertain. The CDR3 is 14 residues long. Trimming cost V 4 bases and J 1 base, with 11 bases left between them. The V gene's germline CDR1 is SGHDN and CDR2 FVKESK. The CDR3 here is CASSPKFGSYEQYF. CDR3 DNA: TGTGCCAGCAGCCCCAAGTTCGGTTCCTACGAGCAGTACTTC.